Described below is a single T cell receptor (beta chain) sequence and its context. Antigen: not known. This sample is part of a study of CD8 T cells in ankylosing spondylitis. TCRdb called the 5' RACE reads again in MiXCR, with one record for every CDR3 protein. The sample has 310,000 or so distinct CDR3 sequences; 20% are singletons. Points from the study as a whole: Researchers reportedly found disease-linked clones significantly enriched in matched ankylosing spondylitis synovial fluid. Disease-linked clones were CD8+ and relatively rare in peripheral blood. Typical of ankylosing spondylitis blood, it appeared, was a TCR beta motif of under 10 highly homologous variants.

Sequenced: blood, either unsorted or a sorted T cell fraction (not recorded which). The TCR was taken from a male donor with ankylosing spondylitis or in good health (not recorded which).

The DNA for the CDR3 is TGTGCCAGCAGCCAAGATGGGACTGGGGGAAATGGCTACACCTTC. The encoded protein is CASSQDGTGGNGYTF. This chain joins TRBV3-1 and TRBJ1-2, with a tentative D call TRBD1 (5 bases). Germline values: CDR1 LGHDT, CDR2 YNNKEL (reference sequence). The CDR3 length is 15 residues. The ends were cut back, 0 bases at V and 6 bases at J, with 14 bases in the middle.